The 5 T cell receptor beta chains listed next were all sequenced from one sample in a study of OX40 agonist ivuxolimab in advanced cancers. The method was immunoSEQ multiplex PCR; TCRdb's version includes in-frame clones alone and lacks a portion of them. The sample includes tens of thousands of clones, roughly 88% of them seen just once. Sequencing used CD4+ or CD8+ T cells sorted from blood, obtained in a trial of the OX40 agonist ivuxolimab. The receptors stem from an adult with an advanced solid tumor such as melanoma, head and neck, liver or kidney cancer.

The chain links TRBV6-1 to TRBJ2-2, with D tentatively TRBD2 (6 bases). V gave up 4 bases and J gave up 1 base, with 7 bases separating them. This CDR3 contains 14 residues. The germline gives CDR1 MNHNS, CDR2 SASEGT. The CDR3 loop reads CASSVGLNTGELFF. The CDR3 nucleotides read TGTGCCAGCAGTGTGGGACTGAACACCGGGGAGCTGTTTTTT.

Turning to this clone: The identical CDR3 is also encoded by other nucleotide sequences in the sample. The rearrangement links TRBV5-4 to TRBJ2-7; D remains ambiguous. V was cut by 5 bases and J by 0 bases, with 3 bases left in between. The CDR3 has 11 residues. Germline V lookup: CDR1 SGHNT, CDR2 YYREEE (reference sequence). CDR3 protein: CASSSSYEQYF. The CDR3 DNA is TGTGCCAGCAGTTCCTCCTACGAGCAGTACTTC.

V and J are TRBV5-6 and TRBJ2-3, with TRBD2 matching 8 bases. The V segment lost 4 bases and the J segment 2 bases; nucleotides outside the gene matches: 9. There are 16 residues in the CDR3. The V gene's germline CDR1 is SGHDT and CDR2 YYEEEE. Here the CDR3 reads CASSHWSGGHTDTQYF. CDR3 nucleotides: TGTGCCAGCAGCCACTGGAGCGGGGGCCACACAGATACGCAGTATTTT.

The rearrangement joins TRBV7-6 to TRBJ2-2, with TRBD1 matching over 7 bases. This CDR3 is built from 16 residues. Germline trimming cut 5 bases from V and 4 bases from J; bases unmatched to any gene: 10. Germline CDR1 is SGHVS and CDR2 is FNYEAQ. The CDR3 region has the DNA TGTGCCAGCAGCCCCAGACAGGGTGCAGCCACCGGGGAGCTGTTTTTT. Translation: CASSPRQGAATGELFF.

Only a few counts were recorded for this clone. V gene TRBV16 combines with J gene TRBJ1-2; D is unresolved. Germline V gene sequence: CDR1 KGHSY, CDR2 FQNENV. Trimming shortened V by 1 base and J by 4 bases, and 10 bases separated the two germline ends. The CDR3 is made up of 14 amino acids. The CDR3 sequence is CASSQLREAYGYTF. The DNA of the CDR3 is TGTGCCAGCAGCCAATTAAGAGAGGCCTATGGCTACACCTTC.